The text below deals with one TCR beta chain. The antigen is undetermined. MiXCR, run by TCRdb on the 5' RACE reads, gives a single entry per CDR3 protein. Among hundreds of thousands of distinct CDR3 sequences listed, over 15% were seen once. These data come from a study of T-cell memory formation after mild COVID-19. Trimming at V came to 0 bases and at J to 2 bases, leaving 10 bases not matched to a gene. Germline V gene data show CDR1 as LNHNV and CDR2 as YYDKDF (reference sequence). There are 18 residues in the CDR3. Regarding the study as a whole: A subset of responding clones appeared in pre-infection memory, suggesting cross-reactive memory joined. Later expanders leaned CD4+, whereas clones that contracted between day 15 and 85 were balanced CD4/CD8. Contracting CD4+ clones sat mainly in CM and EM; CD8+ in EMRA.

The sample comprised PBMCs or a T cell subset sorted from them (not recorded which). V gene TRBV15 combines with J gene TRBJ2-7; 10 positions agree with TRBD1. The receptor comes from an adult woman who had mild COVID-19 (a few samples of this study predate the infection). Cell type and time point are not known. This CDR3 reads CATSRDWTGGDATYEQYF. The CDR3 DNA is TGTGCCACCAGCAGAGATTGGACAGGGGGGGACGCAACCTACGAGCAGTACTTC.